The 25 T cell receptor beta chains below come from one sample, sequenced in a study of blood T cell repertoires in COVID-19. The method was immunoSEQ multiplex PCR; TCRdb's version includes in-frame clones alone and lacks a portion of them. The sample has approximately 220,000 clones, roughly 80% seen once. The specimen was peripheral blood. These receptors originate from a woman in her sixties or seventies with acute or convalescent COVID-19.

This rearrangement joins TRBV4-2 to TRBJ1-1; tentatively, D is TRBD1 (5 bases). The CDR3 covers 15 residues. Germline CDR1 and CDR2: LGHNA and YNFKEQ. Trimming left V 0 bases short and J 0 bases short, with 8 bases between. The CDR3 reads CASSQDQGMNTEAFF. The CDR3 DNA sequence: TGTGCCAGCAGCCAAGATCAGGGAATGAACACTGAAGCTTTCTTT.

Concerning this clone: The junction differs from germline at one of its ends, possibly a read error. This sequence joins TRBV10-3 and TRBJ1-5, with 8 bases that match TRBD1. Germline values: CDR1 ENHRY, CDR2 SYGVKD. This CDR3 spans 14 amino acids. The CDR3 sequence: CASSVTGGNQPQHF. The CDR3, as DNA: TGTGCCAGCAGTGTGACAGGGGGCAATCAGCCCCAGCATTTT.

The chain links TRBV10-3 to TRBJ2-3; D not certain. The CDR3 loop spans 16 amino acids. Trimming took off 3 bases at V and 0 bases at J, with 13 bases between the two ends. The V gene's germline CDR1 is ENHRY and CDR2 SYGVKD. The CDR3 loop reads CAISEVEHSSTDTQYF. The CDR3 nucleotides are TGTGCCATCAGTGAAGTTGAACACAGTAGCACAGATACGCAGTATTTT.

The gene calls are TRBV6-5 and TRBJ1-1, with D possibly being TRBD1 (5 bases). Trimming removed 4 bases from V and 5 bases from J, with 11 bases in between. Germline assignment: CDR1 MNHEY and CDR2 SVGAGI. The CDR3 has 13 residues. CDR3 residues: CASSSYRRTEAFF. The DNA for the CDR3 is TGTGCCAGCAGTTCATACAGGAGAACTGAAGCTTTCTTT.

The V call is TRBV27, the J call TRBJ1-2, with D uncertain. V dropped 5 bases and J dropped 4 bases, with 14 bases sitting between them. The CDR3 runs to 14 residues. The germline gives CDR1 MNHEY, CDR2 SMNVEV (reference sequence). This CDR3 is CASSPSHPSYGYTF. In DNA form, the CDR3 reads TGTGCCAGCAGTCCAAGCCACCCAAGCTATGGCTACACCTTC.

DNA for the CDR3: TGCGCCAGCAGCTTGGGACTAGCGGGGGGGCTTAATGAGCAGTTCTTC. Protein: CASSLGLAGGLNEQFF. This chain joins TRBV5-1 and TRBJ2-1; TRBD2 matches at 14 bases. This CDR3 region has 16 residues. Per the germline V gene, CDR1 is SGHRS and CDR2 is YFSETQ. Trimming took 0 bases from V and 7 from J; bases not matched to a gene: 3.

This clone was seen only a few times. The gene calls are TRBV6-5 and TRBJ1-2, with TRBD1 identical over 8 bases. Germline lookup yields CDR1 MNHEY and CDR2 SVGAGI. Unmatched junction bases numbered 8, after V lost 7 bases and J lost 7 bases. The CDR3 loop spans 13 amino acids. The CDR3 spells CASKPGTGFGYTF. The CDR3 DNA reads TGTGCCAGCAAGCCCGGGACAGGCTTTGGCTACACCTTC.

The V gene is TRBV19, the J gene TRBJ1-2; 7 positions match TRBD1. This CDR3 is built from 13 residues. Trimming cost V 8 bases and J 2 bases; bases outside gene matches: 5. Looked up from germline, CDR1 is LNHDA and CDR2 is SQIVND (reference sequence). This CDR3 reads CASRQGANYGYTF. As DNA, the CDR3 is TGTGCCAGTCGACAGGGAGCCAACTATGGCTACACCTTC. The full variable domain, completed using reference TRBV19 and TRBJ1-2, is DGGITQSPKYLFRKEGQNVTLSCEQNLNHDAMYWYRQDPGQGLRLIYYSQIVNDFQKGDIAEGYSVSREKKESFPLTVTSAQKNPTAFYLCASRQGANYGYTFGSGTRLTVV.

The chain is built from TRBV27 and TRBJ1-6; tentatively, D is TRBD1 (5 bases). Germline V gene sequence: CDR1 MNHEY, CDR2 SMNVEV (reference sequence). This CDR3 contains 15 residues. V dropped 8 bases and J dropped 5 bases, with 16 bases sitting between them. CDR3 coding DNA: TGTGCCAGCCGCAACTGGGGGGGGGATAATTCACCCCTCCACTTT. Amino acids: CASRNWGGDNSPLHF.

This clone was seen only once. The chain carries TRBV11-3 and TRBJ1-1; D uncertain. CDR3 length: 11 amino acids. V lost 7 bases to trimming and J lost 10 bases, with 13 bases between them. Germline loops: CDR1 SGHNT, CDR2 YENEEA. CDR3 loop: CASTPLAGAFF. The CDR3 DNA is TGTGCCAGCACCCCCCTAGCCGGAGCTTTCTTT.

This sequence joins TRBV7-8 and TRBJ2-1; tentatively, D is TRBD2 (5 bases). Germline CDR1 SGHVS, CDR2 FQNEAQ. V lost 3 bases, J lost 4 bases, and 10 bases lay in between. The CDR3 totals 14 residues. The CDR3 sequence: CASSLSGKYNEQFF. DNA of the CDR3: TGTGCCAGCAGCTTGTCGGGGAAATACAATGAGCAGTTCTTC. Variable domain in full (rest from reference TRBV7-8 and TRBJ2-1): GAGVSQSPRYKVAKRGQDVALRCDPISGHVSLFWYQQALGQGPEFLTYFQNEAQLDKSGLPSDRFFAERPEGSVSTLKIQRTQQEDSAVYLCASSLSGKYNEQFFGPGTRLTVL.

The chain links TRBV6-2 or TRBV6-3 to TRBJ1-1, with D perhaps TRBD1 (5 bases). Germline CDR1 MNHEY, CDR2 SVGEGT. Trimming shortened V by 2 bases and J by 3 bases, and 13 bases separated the two germline ends. The CDR3 totals 15 residues. CDR3: CASSYGRGRDTEAFF. The CDR3 region has the DNA TGTGCCAGCAGTTACGGGAGGGGACGGGACACTGAAGCTTTCTTT.

The chain has TRBV28 and TRBJ1-5; D may be TRBD1 (6 bases). Trimming left V 7 bases short and J 4 bases short, with 11 bases between. CDR1 MDHEN and CDR2 SYDVKM come from the germline V gene. CDR3 size: 13 residues. For the CDR3, the DNA is TGTGCCAGCACCACCCAGGGGAATCAGCCCCAGCATTTT. Translated, it gives CASTTQGNQPQHF.

The V call is TRBV6-1, the J call TRBJ1-1, with unresolved D. The CDR3 spans 13 residues. Trimming took off 0 bases at V and 8 bases at J, with 10 bases between the two ends. Germline V CDR1 and CDR2: MNHNS, SASEGT. As DNA, the CDR3 is TGTGCCAGCAGTGAAGCGGGAGAAGTAGAAGCTTTCTTT. It yields the protein CASSEAGEVEAFF.

This clone was recorded once. V and J are TRBV19 and TRBJ1-1; the D is unclear. Germline lookup yields CDR1 LNHDA and CDR2 SQIVND (reference sequence). V shed 9 bases and J shed 0 bases, with 20 bases lying between them. There are 16 residues in the CDR3. As DNA, the CDR3 is TGTGCCAGCACACGGCCGGGAACAGTAATGAACACTGAAGCTTTCTTT. The encoded protein is CASTRPGTVMNTEAFF. Full variable domain (rest looked up from reference TRBV19 and TRBJ1-1): DGGITQSPKYLFRKEGQNVTLSCEQNLNHDAMYWYRQDPGQGLRLIYYSQIVNDFQKGDIAEGYSVSREKKESFPLTVTSAQKNPTAFYLCASTRPGTVMNTEAFFGQGTRLTVV.

The chain couples TRBV18 to TRBJ2-4, with TRBD1 matching over 9 bases. With V trimmed by 4 bases and J by 2 bases, 3 bases remained unmatched. The CDR3 contains 15 residues. Germline V gene data show CDR1 as KGHSH and CDR2 as LQKENI. Here the CDR3 DNA reads TGTGCCAGCTCACGGACAGGGGATCCCAAAAACATTCAGTACTTC. Translating it yields CASSRTGDPKNIQYF.

This clone was counted between two and nine times. The chain has TRBV2 and TRBJ1-5; no reliable D call. CDR3 length: 12 amino acids. V lost 4 bases and J 12 bases, leaving 13 bases between the germline ends. Germline V lookup: CDR1 SNHLY, CDR2 FYNNEI. The CDR3 DNA follows: TGTGCCAGCAGTGCCGCCGAAAGCCTCCAGCATTTT. It yields the protein CASSAAESLQHF.

This chain links TRBV7-2 with TRBJ1-2, with a possible D match to TRBD1 (5 bases). Germline V gene data show CDR1 as SGHTA and CDR2 as FQGNSA. The CDR3 contains 14 residues. V lost 4 bases and J lost 2, with 11 bases in between. For the CDR3, the DNA is TGTGCCAGCAGCTCGACCCCAGGGAACTATGGCTACACCTTC. It yields the protein CASSSTPGNYGYTF.

The chain recombines TRBV4-1 with TRBJ1-4, with D possibly matching TRBD1 (6 bases). Germline loops: CDR1 MGHRA, CDR2 YSYEKL. Trimming took 1 base from V and 7 from J, leaving 10 bases between them. This CDR3 has 14 amino acids. The chain's CDR3 is CASSQVGGGEKLFF. CDR3 nucleotide sequence: TGCGCCAGCAGCCAAGTGGGAGGGGGTGAAAAACTGTTTTTT.

This chain uses TRBV7-2 with TRBJ1-5; 9 bases fit TRBD1. This CDR3 has 16 amino acids. The V gene's germline CDR1 is SGHTA and CDR2 FQGNSA. After removal of 5 bases from V and 1 base from J, the junction contained 6 bases not matched to a gene. The CDR3 is CASSPLTGGSNQPQHF. CDR3 coding DNA: TGTGCCAGCAGCCCCCTGACAGGGGGAAGCAATCAGCCCCAGCATTTT.

The genes are TRBV2 and TRBJ1-6, with 11 nucleotides matching TRBD1. V shed 3 bases and J 6 bases; nucleotides not matched to a gene: 7. CDR1 and CDR2 (germline): SNHLY, FYNNEI. The CDR3 length is 17 residues. CDR3 residues: CASSDARTGGTNSPLHF. CDR3 in DNA: TGTGCCAGCAGTGATGCCCGGACAGGGGGCACTAATTCACCCCTCCACTTT.

This chain uses TRBV4-3 with TRBJ1-5, with D uncertain. V lost 0 bases and J lost 4, with 16 bases in between. Per germline, CDR1 LGHNA and CDR2 YSLEER. This CDR3 has 17 amino acids. The CDR3 here is CASSQDLGGFQNQPQHF. CDR3 sequence (DNA): TGCGCCAGCAGCCAAGATTTGGGAGGGTTTCAGAATCAGCCCCAGCATTTT.

The chain is built from TRBV3-1 (or the pseudogene TRBV3-2) and TRBJ1-2; weak D call: TRBD1 (5 bases). CDR3 length: 15 residues. Germline values: CDR1 LGHDT, CDR2 YNNKEL (reference sequence). Deletions cut 0 bases from V and 2 bases from J, with 10 bases between. This CDR3 is CASSQEGHRNYGYTF. The CDR3 DNA reads as TGTGCCAGCAGCCAAGAAGGGCACAGGAACTATGGCTACACCTTC.

The chain links TRBV6-1 to TRBJ1-3; TRBD1 matches 7 bases. Trimming cost V 6 bases and J 4 bases; bases outside gene matches: 3. The CDR3 has 13 residues. Germline V CDR1 and CDR2: MNHNS, SASEGT. CDR3 amino acids: CASRSGQGNTIYF. CDR3 bases: TGTGCCAGCAGGTCGGGACAGGGAAACACCATATATTTT.

This chain links TRBV5-1 with TRBJ1-2; the match to TRBD1 covers 9 bases. Germline V gives CDR1 SGHRS, CDR2 YFSETQ. The length of the CDR3 is 15 residues. The J segment lost 4 bases and the V segment lost 4 bases, leaving 8 bases of the junction unmatched. The CDR3 is CASSLGTGHRYGYTF. CDR3 in DNA: TGCGCCAGCAGCCTCGGGACAGGGCATCGCTATGGCTACACCTTC.